One and the same sample provided the 29 T cell receptor beta chains below, sequenced in a study of T cells in Graves' hyperthyroidism and ophthalmopathy. Using RNA transcripts as the source, TCR beta CDR3 regions were amplified. First-round RT-PCR targeting the TCR CDR3 was performed with the HTBI primer set. TCRdb independently ran MiXCR on the multiplex PCR reads; one entry per CDR3 protein. The sample has about 700,000 distinct CDR3 sequences, just under 45% seen once. Sample: peripheral blood or thyroid tissue (not recorded which). The source of these receptors is an adult man with Graves' disease, either hyperthyroidism or ophthalmopathy (not recorded which).

This chain links TRBV24-1 with TRBJ2-5; D is possibly TRBD1 or TRBD2 (6 bases each). From germline, CDR1 is KGHDR and CDR2 SFDVKD. This CDR3 is 16 amino acids long. V lost 4 bases, J lost 3 bases, and 17 bases lay in between. The CDR3 is CATSDPTGAREETQYF. Written as DNA, the CDR3 is TGTGCCACCAGTGACCCGACGGGGGCCAGGGAAGAGACCCAGTACTTC.

V and J are TRBV25-1 and TRBJ1-1; D call uncertain. This CDR3 is 14 amino acids long. Germline loops: CDR1 MGHDK, CDR2 SYGVNS. V was trimmed by 5 bases and J by 6 bases, leaving 16 bases between them. CDR3 protein: CASSKTVAGAEAFF. The DNA of the CDR3 is TGTGCCAGCAGTAAAACAGTGGCCGGCGCTGAAGCTTTCTTT.

The chain employs TRBV6-2 or TRBV6-3 and TRBJ2-7; possibly TRBD2 for D (6 bases). The CDR3 extends over 12 amino acids. The V end lost 11 bases, the J end lost 5 bases, and 16 bases lay between the germline ends. The V gene's germline CDR1 is MNHEY and CDR2 SVGEGT. The CDR3 spells CASPGTWDEQYF. For the CDR3, the DNA is TGTGCCTCCCCCGGGACTTGGGACGAGCAGTACTTC.

For this clonotype: A much larger clonotype is one base distant, so this may be a read error. The rearrangement links TRBV24-1 to TRBJ1-5; D unclear. Germline CDR1 KGHDR, CDR2 SFDVKD. This CDR3 comprises 13 residues. CDR3 sequence reads: CAASAHRDQPQHF. Here the CDR3 DNA reads TGTGCCGCCAGCGCACACAGAGATCAGCCCCAGCATTTT.

This clonotype came up a few times. This chain connects TRBV7-9 to TRBJ2-7; perhaps TRBD1 as D (7 bases). Per the germline V gene, CDR1 is SEHNR and CDR2 is FQNEAQ (reference sequence). Trimming pared 4 bases from V and 3 bases from J, leaving 16 bases between. The CDR3 sequence is 15 residues long. The CDR3 DNA is TGTGCCAGCAGCTCTCGGGGCAGGGGGGACTACGAGCAGTACTTC. It is translated as CASSSRGRGDYEQYF.

V is TRBV25-1 and J is TRBJ2-5; D is possibly TRBD2 (6 bases). Germline V gene data show CDR1 as MGHDK and CDR2 as SYGVNS. The CDR3 loop spans 17 amino acids. The V end lost 5 bases, the J end lost 1 base, and 20 bases lay between the germline ends. The chain's CDR3 is CASSSPYTGTVQETQYF. CDR3 DNA sequence: TGTGCCAGCAGTAGCCCTTACACCGGGACTGTCCAAGAGACCCAGTACTTC.

The chain has TRBV7-3 and TRBJ2-2; 8 bases align to TRBD2. The V gene end was trimmed by 4 bases and the J gene end by 6 bases; junction bases not matched to a gene: 7. CDR1 is SGHTA and CDR2 is FQGTGA in the germline V gene. The CDR3 totals 15 residues. The CDR3 DNA reads TGTGCCAGCAGCTCAAGCGGGAGTGCTCCCGGGGAGCTGTTTTTT. As protein: CASSSSGSAPGELFF.

The sample holds many counts of this clonotype. The chain uses TRBV2 and TRBJ2-7, with 9 nucleotides matching TRBD1. The CDR3 has 15 residues. Germline lookup yields CDR1 SNHLY and CDR2 FYNNEI. After removal of 6 bases from V and 1 base from J, the junction contained 7 bases not matched to a gene. CDR3 amino acids: CASRLSGTGSYEQYF. In DNA form, the CDR3 reads TGTGCCAGCAGGCTAAGCGGGACAGGGTCCTACGAGCAGTACTTC.

This clonotype was picked up many times. The J gene is TRBJ2-2, the V gene TRBV15; TRBD1 is a possible D gene (5 bases). Looked up from germline, CDR1 is LNHNV and CDR2 is YYDKDF (reference sequence). V dropped 0 bases and J dropped 4 bases, with 12 bases sitting between them. The CDR3 covers 16 residues. The CDR3 reads CATSRDVTGGTGELFF. CDR3 sequence (DNA): TGTGCCACCAGCAGAGATGTTACAGGCGGCACCGGGGAGCTGTTTTTT. The full variable domain, its missing parts supplied by reference TRBV15 and TRBJ2-2, is DAMVIQNPRYQVTQFGKPVTLSCSQTLNHNVMYWYQQKSSQAPKLLFHYYDKDFNNEADTPDNFQSRRPNTSFCFLDIRSPGLGDTAMYLCATSRDVTGGTGELFFGEGSRLTVL.

Turning to this clonotype: One base away lies a much larger clone, so this may be a sequencing read error. The rearrangement joins TRBV10-3 to TRBJ1-2; no reliable D call. CDR1 and CDR2 (germline): ENHRY, SYGVKD. The CDR3 loop spans 13 amino acids. Here the CDR3 reads CAVSEPTDYGYTF. The CDR3 DNA reads as TGTGCCGTCAGCGAACCCACGGACTATGGCTACACCTTC.

This clonotype was recorded a few times. J is TRBJ1-1 and V is TRBV7-9; D is unresolved. This CDR3 contains 14 residues. Trimming removed 5 bases at V and 5 bases at J, with 15 bases between. Germline assignment: CDR1 SEHNR and CDR2 FQNEAQ (reference sequence). CDR3 protein: CASSQRRRATEAFF. In nucleotides, the CDR3 is TGTGCCAGCAGCCAACGACGGAGGGCGACTGAAGCTTTCTTT.

As for this clonotype: A much larger clone lies one base from this, so it may be a read error. This sequence joins TRBV20-1 and TRBJ2-7; a weak D match, TRBD2 (5 bases). The V gene's germline CDR1 is DFQATT and CDR2 SNEGSKA (reference sequence). The CDR3 contains 12 residues. The CDR3 DNA is TGCAGTGCCCCGGGGAGCACCTACAAGCAGTACTTC. It encodes CSAPGSTYKQYF.

The chain joins TRBV7-6 to TRBJ2-2; the match to TRBD1 covers 9 bases. Looked up from germline, CDR1 is SGHVS and CDR2 is FNYEAQ. V shed 1 base and J 11 bases; nucleotides not matched to a gene: 5. The CDR3 is made up of 14 amino acids. The CDR3 sequence is CASSLVTGGGELFF. The CDR3 DNA reads TGTGCCAGCAGCTTAGTAACAGGGGGCGGCGAGCTGTTTTTT.

The chain recombines TRBV7-6 with TRBJ2-2; no clear D gene. The CDR3 loop spans 15 amino acids. Trimming took 5 bases from V and 4 from J, leaving 14 bases between them. Germline V gene sequence: CDR1 SGHVS, CDR2 FNYEAQ. The CDR3 spells CASSLRSGATGELFF. In DNA form, the CDR3 reads TGTGCCAGCAGCCTCCGTAGTGGAGCCACCGGGGAGCTGTTTTTT.

This clonotype was observed many times. V gene TRBV5-1 combines with J gene TRBJ1-5, with TRBD1 matching over 11 bases. Trimming took 0 bases from V and 7 from J; bases not matched to a gene: 3. CDR1 is SGHRS, CDR2 YFSETQ, per germline. The CDR3 length is 15 residues. The CDR3 DNA sequence: TGCGCCAGCAGCTTGGAGGGACAGGGGGGCCAGCCCCAGCATTTT. Translated, it gives CASSLEGQGGQPQHF.

This rearrangement joins TRBV5-1 to TRBJ1-4, with D uncertain. The CDR3 covers 13 residues. The V and J ends lost 4 bases and 6 bases respectively, with 10 bases between them. Germline lookup yields CDR1 SGHRS and CDR2 YFSETQ. The CDR3 loop reads CASSPGEDEKLFF. As DNA, the CDR3 is TGCGCCAGCAGCCCGGGAGAAGATGAAAAACTGTTTTTT. Supplemented by reference TRBV5-1 and TRBJ1-4, the full variable domain reads KAGVTQTPRYLIKTRGQQVTLSCSPISGHRSVSWYQQTPGQGLQFLFEYFSETQRNKGNFPGRFSGRQFSNSRSEMNVSTLELGDSALYLCASSPGEDEKLFFGSGTQLSVL.

The chain has TRBV29-1 and TRBJ2-2, with 9 bases lining up with TRBD1. This CDR3 region has 15 residues. From germline, CDR1 is SQVTM and CDR2 ANQGSEA. Germline trimming cut 5 bases from V and 4 bases from J; bases unmatched to any gene: 8. The CDR3 bases are TGCAGCGTTAACACACAGGGGGCATTCACCGGGGAGCTGTTTTTT. Protein sequence: CSVNTQGAFTGELFF.

Many counts were recorded for this clonotype. This chain joins TRBV29-1 and TRBJ2-7; 7 positions match TRBD2. CDR3 length: 15 amino acids. The junction had 14 bases not matched to a gene; V was cut back by 4 bases and J by 5 bases. The germline V gene encodes CDR1 SQVTM and CDR2 ANQGSEA. The CDR3 region has the DNA TGCAGCGTTGCTGCGCGCGGGGGTCGCGGGGACGAGCAGTACTTC. It encodes CSVAARGGRGDEQYF.

This clonotype was counted at least ten times. The chain links TRBV2 to TRBJ2-7, with 12 bases lining up with TRBD2. Germline CDR1 SNHLY, CDR2 FYNNEI. V was clipped by 5 bases and J by 6 bases; unmatched bases: 8. The CDR3 runs 15 residues. The CDR3 sequence: CASSSRLAGVFEQYF. In DNA, the CDR3 is TGTGCCAGCAGTTCCCGACTAGCGGGAGTCTTCGAGCAGTACTTC.

Many counts were recorded for this clonotype. DNA for the CDR3: TGTGCCAGCAGCGTAGCTCTACAGGGGAACTATGGCTACACCTTC. Translating gives CASSVALQGNYGYTF. J is TRBJ1-2 and V is TRBV9, with 7 bases fitting TRBD1. CDR3 length equals 15 residues. Germline CDR1 and CDR2: SGDLS and YYNGEE. J lost 2 bases, V lost 0 bases, and 4 bases had no gene match.

This clonotype was seen more than once but under ten times. The chain's CDR3 is CASSLPLLAVSSYEQYF. The CDR3 nucleotides are TGTGCCAGCAGCTTACCCTTACTAGCGGTAAGCTCCTACGAGCAGTACTTC. This chain connects TRBV7-2 to TRBJ2-7; TRBD2 matches at 8 bases. Germline lookup yields CDR1 SGHTA and CDR2 FQGNSA. This CDR3 is built from 17 residues. The V gene end was trimmed by 2 bases and the J gene end by 0 bases; junction bases not matched to a gene: 9.

J is TRBJ1-1 and V is TRBV5-8; D call uncertain. CDR3 size: 13 residues. Germline V CDR1 and CDR2: SGHTS, YDEGEE. V gave up 1 base and J gave up 6 bases, with 10 bases separating them. CDR3 in amino acids: CASSLRSAAEAFF. CDR3 coding DNA: TGTGCCAGCAGCTTGCGAAGTGCCGCTGAAGCTTTCTTT. Full variable domain (missing parts from reference TRBV5-8 and TRBJ1-1): EAGVTQSPTHLIKTRGQQATLRCSPISGHTSVYWYQQALGLGLQFLLWYDEGEERNRGNFPPRFSGRQFPNYSSELNVNALELEDSALYLCASSLRSAAEAFFGQGTRLTVV.

The table lists this clonotype with a few counts. This chain connects TRBV11-2 to TRBJ2-5; D assignment may be TRBD1 or TRBD2 (5 bases each). Germline CDR1 SGHAT, CDR2 FQNNGV. V was cut by 5 bases and J by 1 base, with 11 bases left in between. The CDR3 loop spans 14 amino acids. The CDR3 protein is CASSIQGAQETQYF. The CDR3 nucleotides read TGTGCCAGCAGCATCCAGGGAGCCCAAGAGACCCAGTACTTC. The full variable domain, rest sourced from reference TRBV11-2 and TRBJ2-5, is EAGVAQSPRYKIIEKRQSVAFWCNPISGHATLYWYQQILGQGPKLLIQFQNNGVVDDSQLPKDRFSAERLKGVDSTLKIQPAKLEDSAVYLCASSIQGAQETQYFGPGTRLLVL.

Concerning this clonotype: No conserved phenylalanine or tryptophan is present at the end of the CDR3, so a read error is the likely explanation. V and J are TRBV19 and TRBJ1-2; possibly TRBD1 for D (5 bases). From germline, CDR1 is LNHDA and CDR2 SQIVND (reference sequence). Trimming removed 3 bases from V and 2 bases from J, with 10 bases in between. This CDR3 is 14 amino acids long. CDR3 in DNA: TGTGCCAGTAGTATTACGACAGTGAACTATGGCTACACCCTC. Translated: CASSITTVNYGYTL.

This clonotype was seen ten or more times. CDR3 residues: CASSWHNSYGYTF. CDR3 DNA sequence: TGTGCCAGCAGCTGGCATAACAGCTATGGCTACACCTTC. The gene calls are TRBV7-9 and TRBJ1-2; D remains unclear. Trimming cost V 4 bases and J 4 bases, with 10 bases left between them. The CDR3 has 13 amino acids. The germline V gene has CDR1 SEHNR and CDR2 FQNEAQ (reference sequence).

In this sample, this clonotype turned up a few times. The rearrangement uses TRBV12-3 or TRBV12-4 and TRBJ1-4; possible D gene TRBD1, 5 bases. Trimming left V 6 bases short and J 3 bases short, with 11 bases between. This CDR3 has 14 residues. CDR3 in DNA: TGTGCCAGCAGGAGACAGAAAGCTAATGAAAAACTGTTTTTT. It yields the protein CASRRQKANEKLFF.

In its sample, this clonotype was seen a few times. The chain couples TRBV7-2 to TRBJ2-5, with D tentatively TRBD1 (6 bases). Trimming cost V 2 bases and J 5 bases, with 18 bases left between them. The CDR3 consists of 16 residues. Germline CDR1 and CDR2: SGHTA and FQGNSA. The DNA of the CDR3 is TGTGCCAGCAGCTTAATGGGGGCGATACCAGGGGAGACCCAGTACTTC. Translating gives CASSLMGAIPGETQYF.

The rearrangement uses TRBV10-3 and TRBJ1-4; no firm D call. CDR3 size: 14 residues. Per the germline V gene, CDR1 is ENHRY and CDR2 is SYGVKD. Trimming stripped 10 bases from V and 6 bases from J, with 18 bases between. In DNA form, the CDR3 reads TGTGCCACCGGCGAGGTGGAGGAGGATGAAAAACTGTTTTTT. Residues: CATGEVEEDEKLFF.

The CDR3 region is CASSYSRPDRELIGYEQYF. The CDR3 bases are TGTGCCAGCAGTTACTCCAGACCGGACAGGGAGCTCATCGGCTACGAGCAGTACTTC. The rearrangement links TRBV6-5 to TRBJ2-7; 8 nucleotides match TRBD1. There are 19 residues in the CDR3. Germline V CDR1 and CDR2: MNHEY, SVGAGI. After removal of 0 bases from V and 3 bases from J, the junction contained 16 bases not matched to a gene.